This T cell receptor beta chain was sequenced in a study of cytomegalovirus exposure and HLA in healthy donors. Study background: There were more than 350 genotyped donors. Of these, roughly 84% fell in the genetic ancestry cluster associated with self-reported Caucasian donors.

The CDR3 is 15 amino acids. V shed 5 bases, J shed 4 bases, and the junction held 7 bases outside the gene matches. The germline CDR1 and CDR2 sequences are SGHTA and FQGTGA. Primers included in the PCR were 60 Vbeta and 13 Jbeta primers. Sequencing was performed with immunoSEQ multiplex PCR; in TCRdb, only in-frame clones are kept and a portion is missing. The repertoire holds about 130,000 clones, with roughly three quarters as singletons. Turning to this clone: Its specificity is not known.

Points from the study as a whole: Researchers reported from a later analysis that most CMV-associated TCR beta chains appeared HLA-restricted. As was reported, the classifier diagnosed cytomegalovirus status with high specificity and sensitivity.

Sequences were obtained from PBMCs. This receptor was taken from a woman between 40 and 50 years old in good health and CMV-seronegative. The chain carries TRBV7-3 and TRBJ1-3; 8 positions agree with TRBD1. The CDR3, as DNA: TGTGCCAGCAGCCCTACAGGGGGGGACGGAAACACCATATATTTT. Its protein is CASSPTGGDGNTIYF. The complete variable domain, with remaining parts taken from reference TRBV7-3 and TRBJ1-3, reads GAGVSQTPSNKVTEKGKYVELRCDPISGHTALYWYRQSLGQGPEFLIYFQGTGAADDSGLPNDRFFAVRPEGSVSTLKIQRTERGDSAVYLCASSPTGGDGNTIYFGEGSWLTVV.